These 31 T cell receptor beta chains came from one sample sequenced in a study of blood T cell repertoires in COVID-19. Using immunoSEQ multiplex PCR, the repertoire was profiled, and TCRdb retains in-frame clones only, with some absent. The table shows about 220,000 clones, with about 78% occurring only once. Sequencing was done on a sample of peripheral blood. The receptor set was obtained from a woman in her 70s with acute or convalescent COVID-19.

The gene calls are TRBV7-6 and TRBJ2-5; D perhaps matches TRBD2 (7 bases). The CDR3 spans 16 residues. Trimming removed 5 bases at V and 5 bases at J, with 21 bases between. Germline V CDR1 and CDR2: SGHVS, FNYEAQ. The CDR3 sequence is CASSPRGSRGGETQYF. The CDR3 nucleotides are TGTGCCAGCAGCCCGAGGGGGTCGAGGGGAGGGGAGACCCAGTACTTC.

V gene TRBV29-1 combines with J gene TRBJ1-1, with D possibly TRBD1 on 6 matching bases. Germline values: CDR1 SQVTM, CDR2 ANQGSEA. V shed 8 bases and J shed 4 bases, with 17 bases lying between them. The CDR3 is 13 residues long. The CDR3 loop reads CSTRQGLGTEAFF. Here the CDR3 DNA reads TGCAGCACCCGCCAGGGGCTTGGCACTGAAGCTTTCTTT.

CDR3 bases: TGTGCCTGGAGTGTTGGACTAAGTCCCACCGGGGAGCTGTTTTTT. Its protein is CAWSVGLSPTGELFF. V and J are TRBV30 and TRBJ2-2; D might be TRBD2 (6 bases). The V gene's germline CDR1 is GTSNPN and CDR2 SVGIG (reference sequence). The CDR3 totals 15 residues. Trimming shortened V by 0 bases and J by 4 bases, and 12 bases separated the two germline ends.

This clone has just one count. The rearrangement joins TRBV24-1 to TRBJ1-1; 8 positions agree with TRBD1. The V and J ends lost 3 bases and 7 bases, in that order; junction bases with no gene match: 3. Germline V lookup: CDR1 KGHDR, CDR2 SFDVKD. The CDR3 covers 13 residues. CDR3 bases: TGTGCCACCAGTGATAGAGGGACAGGTGAAGCTTTCTTT. Translated, it gives CATSDRGTGEAFF.

This chain joins TRBV6-5 and TRBJ2-5, with unresolved D. The CDR3 length is 14 residues. V gave up 1 base and J gave up 5 bases, with 11 bases separating them. The V gene's germline CDR1 is MNHEY and CDR2 SVGAGI. This CDR3 reads CASSYYRHSETQYF. Written as DNA, the CDR3 is TGTGCCAGCAGTTACTATCGACACTCGGAGACCCAGTACTTC.

The sample holds one count of this clone. The rearrangement links TRBV3-1 (or the pseudogene TRBV3-2) to TRBJ2-3; a possible D gene is TRBD2 (7 bases). The V gene lost 5 bases and the J gene lost 0 bases, with 18 bases spanning the gap. This CDR3 has 17 amino acids. Germline-derived CDR1 and CDR2 are LGHDT and YNNKEL (reference sequence). CDR3 nucleotides: TGTGCCAGCAGCATACCCAAGAGGGGGGGAAGCACAGATACGCAGTATTTT. Translated, it gives CASSIPKRGGSTDTQYF.

The chain recombines TRBV6-4 with TRBJ2-3; 12 positions match TRBD2. V dropped 4 bases and J dropped 1; count of bases not matched to a gene: 3. The CDR3 consists of 16 residues. CDR1 and CDR2 from the germline V gene are MRHNA and SNTAGT. In DNA, the CDR3 is TGTGCCAGCAGTGCTAGCGGGGGGGCCGGCACAGATACGCAGTATTTT. This gives the protein CASSASGGAGTDTQYF.

CDR3 nucleotides: TGCGCCAGCAGCTGGGGGACACAACGATATGGCTACACCTTC. Its protein product is CASSWGTQRYGYTF. This chain connects TRBV5-1 to TRBJ1-2; TRBD1 is a possible D gene (6 bases). Trimming pared 3 bases from V and 5 bases from J, leaving 14 bases between. CDR1 SGHRS and CDR2 YFSETQ come from the germline V gene. The CDR3 has 14 amino acids.

The chain carries TRBV7-2 and TRBJ1-3; D unresolved. Per the germline V gene, CDR1 is SGHTA and CDR2 is FQGNSA. The CDR3 is 17 amino acids. V dropped 1 base and J dropped 0 bases, with 13 bases sitting between them. CDR3 region: CASSLGPPGHSGNTIYF. The CDR3 region has the DNA TGTGCCAGCAGCTTAGGACCACCAGGTCACTCTGGAAACACCATATATTTT.

In the case of this clone: The germline gene is not matched at one end of the junction; a read error may be the cause. The chain joins TRBV6-2 or TRBV6-3 to TRBJ2-4; TRBD2 matches 9 bases. The length of the CDR3 is 12 residues. CDR1 MNHEY and CDR2 SVGEGT come from the germline V gene. The CDR3 DNA reads TGTGCCAGCAGTACACAGCGGGGGGCCATGTCCTTC. It codes for CASSTQRGAMSF.

The genes are TRBV5-4 and TRBJ1-5; possibly TRBD1 for D (6 bases). Germline V gene data show CDR1 as SGHNT and CDR2 as YYREEE (reference sequence). V was pared by 9 bases and J by 0 bases, with 16 bases between. The CDR3 totals 15 residues. This CDR3 reads CATQARGGSNQPQHF. Here the CDR3 DNA reads TGTGCCACCCAAGCGAGAGGGGGTAGCAATCAGCCCCAGCATTTT. Full variable domain (outside the CDR3, taken from reference TRBV5-4 and TRBJ1-5): ETGVTQSPTHLIKTRGQQVTLRCSSQSGHNTVSWYQQALGQGPQFIFQYYREEENGRGNFPPRFSGLQFPNYSSELNVNALELDDSALYLCATQARGGSNQPQHFGDGTRLSIL.

This chain links TRBV10-3 with TRBJ1-1; TRBD1 matches 7 bases. V lost 6 bases and J lost 1; bases outside the gene matches: 2. The CDR3 is 13 amino acids. Germline V lookup: CDR1 ENHRY, CDR2 SYGVKD. The CDR3 sequence: CAIRGQPNTEAFF. DNA of the CDR3: TGTGCCATCAGGGGACAGCCGAACACTGAAGCTTTCTTT.

The V and J genes are TRBV5-1 and TRBJ1-3; 10 nucleotides line up with TRBD1. CDR3 size: 16 residues. Germline V gene sequence: CDR1 SGHRS, CDR2 YFSETQ. V shed 3 bases, J shed 4 bases, and the junction held 7 bases outside the gene matches. CDR3 in amino acids: CASSSAGQGSGNTIYF. The CDR3, as DNA: TGCGCCAGCAGCTCAGCGGGACAGGGGTCCGGAAACACCATATATTTT.

The V gene is TRBV7-6, the J gene TRBJ2-3; 8 nucleotides match TRBD2. The CDR3 runs 15 residues. J was trimmed by 6 bases and V by 5 bases; bases with no gene match: 10. In germline, CDR1 is SGHVS, CDR2 FNYEAQ. The DNA of the CDR3 is TGTGCCAGCAGCGTATCCGGGACTAGGGCGGATACGCAGTATTTT. Its protein is CASSVSGTRADTQYF.

The chain has TRBV12-3 or TRBV12-4 and TRBJ1-2; 8 nucleotides line up with TRBD1. V dropped 7 bases and J dropped 2; count of bases not matched to a gene: 3. This CDR3 region has 13 residues. Here the CDR3 DNA reads TGTGCCAGCACAAGGACAGGGAACTATGGCTACACCTTC. Amino acids: CASTRTGNYGYTF.

V is TRBV6-5 and J is TRBJ2-5; 7 positions agree with TRBD2. The CDR3 runs to 14 residues. In germline, CDR1 is MNHEY, CDR2 SVGAGI. Trimming removed 7 bases from V and 5 bases from J; junction bases left unmatched: 10. The CDR3 coding sequence is TGTGCCAGCACCGGAGGGAGGGCGGCGGAGACCCAGTACTTC. Translated, it gives CASTGGRAAETQYF.

DNA of the CDR3: TGTGCCACCAGTGATCCTTGGGAGGGACTTGACACCGGGGAGCTGTTTTTT. It translates to CATSDPWEGLDTGELFF. V and J are TRBV24-1 and TRBJ2-2; 7 nucleotides match TRBD2. Per the germline V gene, CDR1 is KGHDR and CDR2 is SFDVKD. CDR3 size: 17 residues. Trimming removed 3 bases from V and 3 bases from J; junction bases left unmatched: 9.

V and J are TRBV5-4 and TRBJ1-3, with TRBD1 as a possible D gene (5 bases). The CDR3 spans 14 residues. CDR1 SGHNT and CDR2 YYREEE come from the germline V gene (reference sequence). Deletions cut 6 bases from V and 4 bases from J, with 14 bases between. The CDR3 loop reads CASNSATDGNTIYF. In nucleotides, the CDR3 is TGTGCCAGCAATTCCGCGACAGACGGAAACACCATATATTTT.

V usage is TRBV7-2 and J usage is TRBJ2-7, with a weak D call TRBD1 (6 bases). The CDR3 runs 14 residues. CDR1 is SGHTA, CDR2 FQGNSA, per germline. V dropped 5 bases and J dropped 2 bases, with 13 bases sitting between them. The CDR3 bases are TGTGCCAGCAGCCCTCAACAGGGAACCTACGAGCAGTACTTC. It translates to CASSPQQGTYEQYF.

J is TRBJ1-6 and V is TRBV19; tentatively, D is TRBD1 (6 bases). V was clipped by 7 bases and J by 9 bases, with 19 bases between them. Germline V gives CDR1 LNHDA, CDR2 SQIVND (reference sequence). The CDR3 is 15 residues long. This CDR3 is CASTSLLGGPSPLHF. CDR3 coding DNA: TGTGCCAGTACTTCCCTTTTGGGGGGGCCTTCACCCCTCCACTTT.

This sequence joins TRBV2 and TRBJ2-3, with 10 positions matching TRBD2. Germline values: CDR1 SNHLY, CDR2 FYNNEI. Losses at the gene ends were 7 bases for V and 6 bases for J; bases not matched to a gene: 13. CDR3 length equals 16 residues. CDR3 bases: TGTGCCAGCAAACCTAGTAGCGGGGGGCTCTCCGATACGCAGTATTTT. It specifies CASKPSSGGLSDTQYF.

This CDR3 is CASSVTGLQETQYF. CDR3 sequence (DNA): TGTGCCAGCAGCGTAACAGGGCTCCAAGAGACCCAGTACTTC. V gene TRBV9 combines with J gene TRBJ2-5; possibly TRBD1 for D (6 bases). CDR3 length: 14 residues. In germline, CDR1 is SGDLS, CDR2 YYNGEE. V shed 1 base and J shed 1 base, with 8 bases lying between them.

J is TRBJ2-3 and V is TRBV11-2, with D maybe TRBD1 (6 bases). With 5 bases removed from V and 3 bases from J, the gap between germline ends came to 15 bases. The CDR3 consists of 15 residues. The germline V gene has CDR1 SGHAT and CDR2 FQNNGV. The CDR3 sequence is CASSPGALITDTQYF. The CDR3 DNA reads as TGTGCCAGCAGCCCAGGGGCACTCATTACAGATACGCAGTATTTT.

This rearrangement joins TRBV19 to TRBJ1-4; D is ambiguous. This CDR3 comprises 13 residues. Deletions cut 6 bases from V and 0 bases from J, with 5 bases between. Germline V CDR1 and CDR2: LNHDA, SQIVND (reference sequence). For the CDR3, the DNA is TGTGCCAGTAGGTCAGCAACTAATGAAAAACTGTTTTTT. Translated: CASRSATNEKLFF.

The chain couples TRBV6-5 to TRBJ2-4, with 8 positions matching TRBD1. Germline assignment: CDR1 MNHEY and CDR2 SVGAGI. This CDR3 region has 14 residues. The V and J ends lost 6 bases and 7 bases, in that order; junction bases with no gene match: 8. This CDR3 reads CASRDRASVNIQYF. The DNA of the CDR3 is TGTGCCAGCAGGGACAGGGCATCGGTGAACATTCAGTACTTC.

V is TRBV5-1 and J is TRBJ2-2; D ambiguous. Trimming removed 0 bases from V and 3 bases from J, with 6 bases in between. Germline V gene lookup returns CDR1 SGHRS and CDR2 YFSETQ. The CDR3 sequence is 14 residues long. DNA of the CDR3: TGCGCCAGCAGCTTGGAGCCCTACACCGGGGAGCTGTTTTTT. As protein: CASSLEPYTGELFF.

This clone was seen only a few times. The CDR3 nucleotides read TGTGCCAGCAGTTACACCAGGGGGCCCCACAATGAGCAGTTCTTC. Protein: CASSYTRGPHNEQFF. The J gene is TRBJ2-1, the V gene TRBV6-2 or TRBV6-3; TRBD1 agrees at 8 bases. Unmatched junction bases numbered 5, after V lost 2 bases and J lost 5 bases. This CDR3 region has 15 residues. Germline V CDR1 and CDR2: MNHEY, SVGEGT.

The genes are TRBV30 and TRBJ1-1, with D perhaps matching TRBD1 (5 bases). In germline, CDR1 is GTSNPN, CDR2 SVGIG (reference sequence). The ends were cut back, 3 bases at V and 5 bases at J, with 10 bases in the middle. CDR3 length equals 12 residues. The DNA of the CDR3 is TGTGCCTGGAGCCCGGGGGGGACTGAAGCTTTCTTT. It encodes CAWSPGGTEAFF. Full variable domain (outside the CDR3, taken from reference TRBV30 and TRBJ1-1): SQTIHQWPATLVQPVGSPLSLECTVEGTSNPNLYWYRQAAGRGLQLLFYSVGIGQISSEVPQNLSASRPQDRQFILSSKKLLLSDSGFYLCAWSPGGTEAFFGQGTRLTVV.

CDR3 sequence: CASSPGQGANYGYTF. DNA for the CDR3: TGTGCCAGCAGCCCAGGACAGGGGGCTAACTATGGCTACACCTTC. J is TRBJ1-2 and V is TRBV5-6, with 10 bases matching TRBD1. Germline values: CDR1 SGHDT, CDR2 YYEEEE. CDR3 size: 15 residues. Trimming took 4 bases from V and 0 from J; bases not matched to a gene: 3.

This sequence joins TRBV29-1 and TRBJ1-6; 7 nucleotides match TRBD1. The CDR3 has 13 residues. Losses at the gene ends were 4 bases for V and 8 bases for J; bases not matched to a gene: 5. Germline CDR1 and CDR2: SQVTM and ANQGSEA. CDR3 nucleotides: TGCAGCGTTGGACAGGGAACGGATTCACCCCTCCACTTT. Protein: CSVGQGTDSPLHF.

V and J are TRBV7-2 and TRBJ2-5; 7 bases align to TRBD2. Germline V gene lookup returns CDR1 SGHTA and CDR2 FQGNSA. Trimming cost V 4 bases and J 0 bases; bases outside gene matches: 11. The CDR3 contains 17 residues. The CDR3 is CASSSRTGGGHQETQYF. Here the CDR3 DNA reads TGTGCCAGCAGCTCCAGAACGGGCGGGGGACACCAAGAGACCCAGTACTTC.